This TCR beta chain came from a study of CD8 T cells in ankylosing spondylitis. Study-level results: The study looked at matched synovial fluid samples from ankylosing spondylitis patients. Disease-linked clones were reported to be significantly enriched there.

MiXCR, run by TCRdb on the 5' RACE reads, gives a single entry per CDR3 protein. The table lists fewer than 250,000 distinct CDR3 sequences, more than 9% of them singletons. CDR1 and CDR2 from the germline V gene are KGHDR and SFDVKD. V lost 5 bases, J lost 0 bases, and 3 bases stayed unmatched. The CDR3 is 15 residues long. This clonotype was detected many times. What it binds is not known. The sequenced sample was blood, either unsorted or a sorted T cell fraction (not recorded which). This clonotype was obtained from a male donor with ankylosing spondylitis or in good health (not recorded which). This chain joins TRBV24-1 and TRBJ2-1; 7 bases are a match to TRBD1. This chain's CDR3 is CATSATGSSYNEQFF. Written as DNA, the CDR3 is TGTGCCACCAGTGCGACAGGGAGCTCCTACAATGAGCAGTTCTTC.